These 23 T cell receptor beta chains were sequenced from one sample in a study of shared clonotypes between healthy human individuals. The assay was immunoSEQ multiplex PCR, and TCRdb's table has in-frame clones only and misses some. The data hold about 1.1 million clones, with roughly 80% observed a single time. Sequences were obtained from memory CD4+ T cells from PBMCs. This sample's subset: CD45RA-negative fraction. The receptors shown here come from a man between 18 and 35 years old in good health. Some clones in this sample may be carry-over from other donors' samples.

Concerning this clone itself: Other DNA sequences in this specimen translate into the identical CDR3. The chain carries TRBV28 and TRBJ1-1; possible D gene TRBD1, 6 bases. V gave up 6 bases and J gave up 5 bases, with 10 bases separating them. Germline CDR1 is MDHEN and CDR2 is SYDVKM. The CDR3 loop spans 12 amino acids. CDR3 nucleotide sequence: TGTGCCAGCAGGGGGACACTTACTGAAGCTTTCTTT. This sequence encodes CASRGTLTEAFF.

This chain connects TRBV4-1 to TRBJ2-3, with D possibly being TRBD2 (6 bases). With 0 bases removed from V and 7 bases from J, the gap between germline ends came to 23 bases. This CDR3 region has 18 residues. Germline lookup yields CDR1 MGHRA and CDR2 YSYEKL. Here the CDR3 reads CASSQDHSGTPQRNTQYF. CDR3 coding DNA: TGCGCCAGCAGCCAAGATCACTCGGGGACTCCTCAGAGAAATACGCAGTATTTT.

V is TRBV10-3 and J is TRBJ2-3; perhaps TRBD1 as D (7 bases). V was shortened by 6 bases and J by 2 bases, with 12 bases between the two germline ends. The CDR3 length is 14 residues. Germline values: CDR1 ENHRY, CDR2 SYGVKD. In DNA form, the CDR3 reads TGTGCCATCAGGGCAGGGGGGAACACAGATACGCAGTATTTT. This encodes CAIRAGGNTDTQYF.

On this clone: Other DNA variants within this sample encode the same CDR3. In DNA form, the CDR3 reads TGCGCCAGCAGCTTGGCCGGCGGCTCTGGAAACACCATATATTTT. It codes for CASSLAGGSGNTIYF. This sequence joins TRBV5-1 and TRBJ1-3; D is unclear. Germline V lookup: CDR1 SGHRS, CDR2 YFSETQ. This CDR3 spans 15 amino acids. V was trimmed by 0 bases and J by 0 bases, leaving 7 bases between them. Looking up the rest from reference TRBV5-1 and TRBJ1-3 gives the full variable domain: KAGVTQTPRYLIKTRGQQVTLSCSPISGHRSVSWYQQTPGQGLQFLFEYFSETQRNKGNFPGRFSGRQFSNSRSEMNVSTLELGDSALYLCASSLAGGSGNTIYFGEGSWLTVV.

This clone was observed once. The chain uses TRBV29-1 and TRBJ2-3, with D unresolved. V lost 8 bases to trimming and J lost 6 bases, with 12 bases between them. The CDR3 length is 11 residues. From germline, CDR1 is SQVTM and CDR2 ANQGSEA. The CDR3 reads CSLRNEDTQYF. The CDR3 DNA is TGCAGCCTTCGGAACGAGGATACGCAGTATTTT.

The DNA of the CDR3 is TGTGCCAGCAGCCCGGGGCGCCCCCCCTACGAGCAGTACTTC. This codes for CASSPGRPPYEQYF. This rearrangement joins TRBV7-3 to TRBJ2-7; D may match TRBD1 or TRBD2 (5 bases each). CDR1 and CDR2 (germline): SGHTA, FQGTGA. Deletions cut 5 bases from V and 2 bases from J, with 13 bases between. This CDR3 has 14 amino acids.

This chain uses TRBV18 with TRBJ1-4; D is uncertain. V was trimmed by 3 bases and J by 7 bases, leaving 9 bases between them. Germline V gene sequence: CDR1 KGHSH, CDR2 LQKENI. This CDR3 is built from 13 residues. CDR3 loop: CASSPGTLEKLFF. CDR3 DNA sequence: TGTGCCAGCTCACCGGGCACACTTGAAAAACTGTTTTTT. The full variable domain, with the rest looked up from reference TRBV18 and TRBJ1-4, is NAGVMQNPRHLVRRRGQEARLRCSPMKGHSHVYWYRQLPEEGLKFMVYLQKENIIDESGMPKERFSAEFPKEGPSILRIQQVVRGDSAAYFCASSPGTLEKLFFGSGTQLSVL.

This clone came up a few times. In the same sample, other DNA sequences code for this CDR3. CDR3 DNA: TGCGCCAGCAGCTTGGTCCCCACCGGGGAGCTGTTTTTT. Translated: CASSLVPTGELFF. The gene calls are TRBV5-1 and TRBJ2-2; D is undetermined. Trimming removed 0 bases from V and 4 bases from J, with 4 bases in between. CDR3 size: 13 residues. The germline V gene has CDR1 SGHRS and CDR2 YFSETQ. Looking up the rest from reference TRBV5-1 and TRBJ2-2 gives the full variable domain: KAGVTQTPRYLIKTRGQQVTLSCSPISGHRSVSWYQQTPGQGLQFLFEYFSETQRNKGNFPGRFSGRQFSNSRSEMNVSTLELGDSALYLCASSLVPTGELFFGEGSRLTVL.

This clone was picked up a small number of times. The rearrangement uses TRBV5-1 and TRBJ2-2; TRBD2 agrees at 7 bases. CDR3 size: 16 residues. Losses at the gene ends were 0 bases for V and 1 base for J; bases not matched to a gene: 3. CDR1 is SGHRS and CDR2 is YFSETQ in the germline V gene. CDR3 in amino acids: CASSLGLAVNTGELFF. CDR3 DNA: TGCGCCAGCAGCTTGGGGCTAGCGGTGAACACCGGGGAGCTGTTTTTT.

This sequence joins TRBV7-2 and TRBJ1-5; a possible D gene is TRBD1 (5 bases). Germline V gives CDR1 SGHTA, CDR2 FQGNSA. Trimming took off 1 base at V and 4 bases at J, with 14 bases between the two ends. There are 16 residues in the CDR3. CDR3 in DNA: TGTGCCAGCAGCTTAGGGGGCGCGGAATTTAATCAGCCCCAGCATTTT. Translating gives CASSLGGAEFNQPQHF.

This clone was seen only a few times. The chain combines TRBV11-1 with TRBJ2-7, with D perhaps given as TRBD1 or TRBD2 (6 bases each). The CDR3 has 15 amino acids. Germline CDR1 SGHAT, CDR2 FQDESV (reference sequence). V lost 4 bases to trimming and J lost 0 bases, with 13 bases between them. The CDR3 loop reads CASSSGAGISYEQYF. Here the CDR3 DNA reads TGTGCCAGCAGCTCAGGGGCGGGAATCTCCTACGAGCAGTACTTC.

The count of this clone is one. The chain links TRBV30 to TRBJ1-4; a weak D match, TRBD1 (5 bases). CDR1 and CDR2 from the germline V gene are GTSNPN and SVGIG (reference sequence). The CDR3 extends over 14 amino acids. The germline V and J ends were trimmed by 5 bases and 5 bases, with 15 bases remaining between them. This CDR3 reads CAWGRDPPNEKLFF. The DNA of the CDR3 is TGTGCCTGGGGCCGGGACCCTCCGAATGAAAAACTGTTTTTT.

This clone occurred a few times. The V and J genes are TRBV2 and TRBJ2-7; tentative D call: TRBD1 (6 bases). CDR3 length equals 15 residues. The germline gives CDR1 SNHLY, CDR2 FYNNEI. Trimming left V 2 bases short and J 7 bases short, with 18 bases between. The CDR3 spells CASSEPRDIIREQYF. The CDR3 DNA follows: TGTGCCAGCAGTGAACCCCGGGACATTATAAGGGAGCAGTACTTC.

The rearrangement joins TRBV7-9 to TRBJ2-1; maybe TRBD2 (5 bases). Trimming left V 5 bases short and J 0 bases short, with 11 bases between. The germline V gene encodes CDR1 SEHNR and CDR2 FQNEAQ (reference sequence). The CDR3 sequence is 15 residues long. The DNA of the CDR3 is TGTGCCAGCAGCCCCTCAGCGGCCTCCTACAATGAGCAGTTCTTC. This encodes CASSPSAASYNEQFF.

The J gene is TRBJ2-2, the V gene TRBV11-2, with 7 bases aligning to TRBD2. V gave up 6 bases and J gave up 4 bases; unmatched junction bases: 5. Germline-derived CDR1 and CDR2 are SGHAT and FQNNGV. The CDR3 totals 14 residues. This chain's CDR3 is CASSISGGTGELFF. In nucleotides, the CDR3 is TGTGCCAGCAGTATATCGGGAGGCACCGGGGAGCTGTTTTTT.

CDR3 amino acids: CAITSGNTIYF. The DNA of the CDR3 is TGTGCCATCACCTCTGGAAACACCATATATTTT. The chain employs TRBV10-3 and TRBJ1-3; D is unresolved. Trimming shortened V by 7 bases and J by 0 bases, and 1 base separated the two germline ends. CDR1 is ENHRY and CDR2 is SYGVKD in the germline V gene. The CDR3 length is 11 residues.

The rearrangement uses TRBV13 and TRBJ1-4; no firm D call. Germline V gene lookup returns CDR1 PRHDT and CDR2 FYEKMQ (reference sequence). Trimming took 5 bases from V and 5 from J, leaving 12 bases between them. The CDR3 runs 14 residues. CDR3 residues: CASSTPPKNEKLFF. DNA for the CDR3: TGTGCCAGCAGCACCCCACCGAAGAATGAAAAACTGTTTTTT.

This CDR3 reads CASSSAGGLAYNEQFF. The CDR3 DNA sequence: TGCGCCAGCAGCTCGGCTGGCGGCCTAGCCTACAATGAGCAGTTCTTC. The chain couples TRBV5-1 to TRBJ2-1; D call uncertain. Per the germline V gene, CDR1 is SGHRS and CDR2 is YFSETQ. Trimming pared 3 bases from V and 2 bases from J, leaving 15 bases between. CDR3 length: 16 residues.

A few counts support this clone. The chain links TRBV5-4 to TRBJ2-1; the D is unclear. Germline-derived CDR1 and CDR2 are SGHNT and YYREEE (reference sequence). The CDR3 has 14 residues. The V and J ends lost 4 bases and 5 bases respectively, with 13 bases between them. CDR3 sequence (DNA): TGTGCCAGCAGCCCTGCTGCACGGAACAATGAGCAGTTCTTC. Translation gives CASSPAARNNEQFF.

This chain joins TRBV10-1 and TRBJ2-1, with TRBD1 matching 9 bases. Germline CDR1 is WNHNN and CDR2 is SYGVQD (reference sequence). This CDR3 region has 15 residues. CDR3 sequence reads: CAPRDRAFSYNEQFF. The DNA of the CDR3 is TGCGCACCCAGGGACAGGGCCTTTTCCTACAATGAGCAGTTCTTC.

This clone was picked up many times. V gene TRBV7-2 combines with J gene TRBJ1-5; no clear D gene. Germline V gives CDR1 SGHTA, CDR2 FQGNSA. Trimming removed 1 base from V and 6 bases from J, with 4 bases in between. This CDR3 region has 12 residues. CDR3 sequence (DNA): TGTGCCAGCAGCTTAGGTGGTCAGCCCCAGCATTTT. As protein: CASSLGGQPQHF.

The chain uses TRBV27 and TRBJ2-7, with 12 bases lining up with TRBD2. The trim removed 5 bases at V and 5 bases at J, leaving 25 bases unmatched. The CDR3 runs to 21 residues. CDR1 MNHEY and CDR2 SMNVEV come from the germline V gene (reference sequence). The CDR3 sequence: CASSQLRHRLAGESVGDEQYF. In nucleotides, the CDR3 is TGTGCCAGCAGTCAACTACGCCATAGACTAGCGGGAGAAAGTGTGGGAGACGAGCAGTACTTC.

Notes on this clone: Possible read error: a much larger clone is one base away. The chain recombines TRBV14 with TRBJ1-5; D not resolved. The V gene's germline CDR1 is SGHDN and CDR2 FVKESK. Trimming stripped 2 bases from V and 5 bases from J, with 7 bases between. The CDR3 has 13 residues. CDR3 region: CASSQLGDQPQHF. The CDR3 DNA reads TGTGCCAGCAGCCAACTGGGAGATCAGCCCCAGCATTTT.